This T cell receptor beta chain is drawn from a study of beta chain features in type 1 diabetes. Study-wide results and limits: Type 1 diabetes patients showed a moderate but significant shortening of TCRB CDR3s in all four CD4+ subsets.

Expressed TCRB transcripts got sequenced, as all isolated RNA was reverse transcribed. The table came from immunoSEQ multiplex PCR; TCRdb's copy has only in-frame clones and leaves some out. This repertoire shows around 240,000 clones, 16% found once; its top ten account for about 0.092%. The authors obtained over 95% purity in all sorted populations. Of note for this clone: What it binds is not known. The identical CDR3 is also encoded by other nucleotide sequences in the sample.

The CDR3 is made up of 10 amino acids. The germline V gene has CDR1 SQVTM and CDR2 ANQGSEA. The V end was cut by 4 bases, the J end by 3 bases, with 4 bases between. This sequence joins TRBV29-1 and TRBJ2-7; D unresolved. This TCR was sampled from a young man with type 1 diabetes. The sequencing input was naive CD4+ T cells from blood. In DNA form, the CDR3 reads TGCAGCGTTGGTAGCTACGAGCAGTACTTC. Residues: CSVGSYEQYF.